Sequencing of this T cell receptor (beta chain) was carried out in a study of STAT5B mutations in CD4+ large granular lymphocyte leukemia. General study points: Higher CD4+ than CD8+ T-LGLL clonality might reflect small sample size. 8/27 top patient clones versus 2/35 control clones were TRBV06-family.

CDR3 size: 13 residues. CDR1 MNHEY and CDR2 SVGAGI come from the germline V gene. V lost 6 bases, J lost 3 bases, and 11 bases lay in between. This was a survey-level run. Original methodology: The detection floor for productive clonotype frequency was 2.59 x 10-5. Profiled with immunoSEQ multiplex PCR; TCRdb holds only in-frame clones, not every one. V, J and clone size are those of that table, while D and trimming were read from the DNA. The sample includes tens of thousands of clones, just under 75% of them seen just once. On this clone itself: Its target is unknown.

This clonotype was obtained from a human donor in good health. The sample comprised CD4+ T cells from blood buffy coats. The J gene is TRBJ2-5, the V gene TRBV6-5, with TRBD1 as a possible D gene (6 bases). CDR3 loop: CASSPGTKETQYF. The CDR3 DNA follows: TGTGCCAGCAGCCCCGGGACAAAAGAGACCCAGTACTTC.